The sequence of this T cell receptor (beta chain) was determined in a study of blood T cell repertoires in COVID-19. Looking at the study overall: The study drew acute and convalescent COVID-19 samples from the United States, Italy and Spain. PBMCs, B-cell-depleted T cells, or T cells provided the cDNA or gDNA that made up the material.

Original data processing: Reference gene primers were amplified, and this amplification served to estimate nucleated cell counts. Sequencing used immunoSEQ multiplex PCR; TCRdb keeps in-frame clones, though not all of them. V and J calls and clone size follow that table, whereas D and trimming were derived from the DNA. The sample has a few hundred thousand clones; about nine tenths are singletons. This TCR was sampled from a man aged 50-60 years with acute or convalescent COVID-19. Sequencing input: peripheral blood.

The CDR3: CASSLAEGGFSYNEQFF. The CDR3 nucleotides read TGCGCCAGCAGCTTGGCGGAGGGGGGGTTCTCCTACAATGAGCAGTTCTTC. This chain uses TRBV5-1 with TRBJ2-1; a possible D gene is TRBD2 (7 bases). Between the trimmed V and J ends, which lost 0 bases and 0 bases, there was a span of 13 bases. Germline-derived CDR1 and CDR2 are SGHRS and YFSETQ. The CDR3 is 17 residues long. Supplemented by reference TRBV5-1 and TRBJ2-1, the full variable domain reads KAGVTQTPRYLIKTRGQQVTLSCSPISGHRSVSWYQQTPGQGLQFLFEYFSETQRNKGNFPGRFSGRQFSNSRSEMNVSTLELGDSALYLCASSLAEGGFSYNEQFFGPGTRLTVL.